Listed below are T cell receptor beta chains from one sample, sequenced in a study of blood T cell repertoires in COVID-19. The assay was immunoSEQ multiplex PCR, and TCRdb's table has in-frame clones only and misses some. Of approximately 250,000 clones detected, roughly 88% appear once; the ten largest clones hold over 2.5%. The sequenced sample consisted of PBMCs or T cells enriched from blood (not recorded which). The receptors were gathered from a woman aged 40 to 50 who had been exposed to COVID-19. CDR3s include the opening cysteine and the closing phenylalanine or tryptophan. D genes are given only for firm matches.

cdr3_aa: CATSGLGQGALDTQYF
v_call: TRBV24-1
d_call: TRBD1

cdr3_aa: CASSFTIRGNEQFF
v_call: TRBV5-1
d_call: .

cdr3_aa: CASSLYGDNQPQHF
v_call: TRBV5-5
d_call: .

cdr3_aa: CAWRFQGAGEQFF
v_call: TRBV30
d_call: TRBD1

cdr3_aa: CASRRVVGSPSYNEQFF
v_call: TRBV21-1
d_call: .

cdr3_aa: CASSFLRSGELFF
v_call: TRBV7-2
d_call: .

cdr3_aa: CASSILDRTHYGYTF
v_call: TRBV19
d_call: .

cdr3_aa: CASSEASTGWETQYF
v_call: TRBV6-1
d_call: TRBD1

cdr3_aa: CASSFLHYRGGSPLHF
v_call: TRBV7-2
d_call: TRBD1

cdr3_aa: CASSIATPGTGENQPQHF
v_call: TRBV19
d_call: TRBD1

cdr3_aa: CASSQGRLGAGGGYTF
v_call: TRBV4-3
d_call: TRBD1

cdr3_aa: CASSDSRQYSNQPQHF
v_call: TRBV6-4
d_call: .

cdr3_aa: CASTDSGEGSNQPQHF
v_call: TRBV28
d_call: .

cdr3_aa: CASRQGLNYGYTF
v_call: TRBV6-5
d_call: TRBD1

cdr3_aa: CASSHGQGFGELFF
v_call: TRBV4-1
d_call: TRBD1

cdr3_aa: CASSLQGYYGYTF
v_call: TRBV5-1
d_call: TRBD1

cdr3_aa: CASSLGPGKSGNTIYF
v_call: TRBV5-5
d_call: .